This paragraph reports one TCR beta chain. The sample originates from a study of T cell changes during pregnancy in multiple sclerosis. TCRdb's copy holds only in-frame clones and misses some; the assay was immunoSEQ multiplex PCR. The sample lists about 35,000 clones, roughly 89% seen once, with 0.7% to 0.8% in the top ten. V trimming: 4 bases; J trimming: 9 bases; junction bases outside the gene matches: 8. CDR3 size: 14 residues. The germline CDR1 and CDR2 sequences are LGHNA and YSLEER. Here the sequenced sample was CD4+ T cells from peripheral blood mononuclear cells, taken after pregnancy. The chain employs TRBV4-3 and TRBJ1-5, with 8 positions matching TRBD1. This clonotype originated in a female donor in good health, enrolled as a control in a pregnancy study. As DNA, the CDR3 is TGCGCCAGCAGCCCAGGCGGCAGGGGGCGGCCCCAGCATTTT. This encodes CASSPGGRGRPQHF.